Presented here are 9 T cell receptor beta chains from one specimen sequenced in a study of OX40 agonist ivuxolimab in advanced cancers. Method: immunoSEQ multiplex PCR; TCRdb's copy keeps in-frame clones and lacks some. The sample consists of around 31,000 clones, about 88% of them appearing once. Sequenced here: CD4+ or CD8+ T cells sorted from blood, sampled in a trial of the OX40 agonist ivuxolimab. These receptor sequences come from an adult with an advanced solid tumor such as melanoma, head and neck, liver or kidney cancer.

The chain couples TRBV7-8 to TRBJ2-5, with 7 bases aligning to TRBD2. The V gene's germline CDR1 is SGHVS and CDR2 FQNEAQ. With 1 base clipped from V and 7 bases from J, the junction kept 12 bases outside the gene matches. The CDR3 contains 16 residues. The CDR3 reads CASSLGGGSIGVTQYF. The CDR3 nucleotides read TGTGCCAGCAGCTTAGGAGGCGGGAGTATAGGGGTGACCCAGTACTTC.

In its sample, this clone was seen a few times. The chain has TRBV13 and TRBJ1-4; no clear D. This CDR3 spans 16 amino acids. V was pared by 6 bases and J by 3 bases, with 17 bases between. Germline V gene sequence: CDR1 PRHDT, CDR2 FYEKMQ (reference sequence). In nucleotides, the CDR3 is TGTGCCAGCAGTGAATTGGACTCCGCTTCTAATGAAAAACTGTTTTTT. Translated: CASSELDSASNEKLFF.

V and J are TRBV27 and TRBJ2-7; no reliable D call. The CDR3 is 15 amino acids. Germline CDR1 is MNHEY and CDR2 is SMNVEV (reference sequence). The germline V and J ends were trimmed by 3 bases and 4 bases, with 16 bases remaining between them. This chain's CDR3 is CASSFGSPLGYEQYF. The CDR3 region has the DNA TGTGCCAGCAGTTTCGGCTCGCCCCTGGGGTACGAGCAGTACTTC.

This clone was detected once. The genes are TRBV19 and TRBJ1-2, with D perhaps matching TRBD1 (5 bases). The germline CDR1 and CDR2 sequences are LNHDA and SQIVND (reference sequence). The CDR3 loop spans 14 amino acids. V lost 3 bases and J 4 bases, leaving 12 bases between the germline ends. The CDR3 loop reads CASSIWGSGYGYTF. The CDR3 region has the DNA TGTGCCAGTAGTATCTGGGGGAGCGGCTATGGCTACACCTTC. The full variable domain, its missing parts supplied by reference TRBV19 and TRBJ1-2, is DGGITQSPKYLFRKEGQNVTLSCEQNLNHDAMYWYRQDPGQGLRLIYYSQIVNDFQKGDIAEGYSVSREKKESFPLTVTSAQKNPTAFYLCASSIWGSGYGYTFGSGTRLTVV.

The CDR3 coding sequence is TGTGCCAGCAGTTTAGGGGACGGATACGAGCAGTACTTC. This translates into CASSLGDGYEQYF. The V gene is TRBV28, the J gene TRBJ2-7; D may correspond to TRBD1 or TRBD2 (5 bases each). The germline V gene has CDR1 MDHEN and CDR2 SYDVKM. V was shortened by 2 bases and J by 4 bases, with 9 bases between the two germline ends. The CDR3 length is 13 residues.

In its sample, this clone ranks as medium-sized. The CDR3 is CSVARDSTTEAFF. The CDR3 DNA reads TGCAGCGTGGCCCGGGACAGTACCACTGAAGCTTTCTTT. This sequence joins TRBV29-1 and TRBJ1-1, with 7 bases lining up with TRBD1. The CDR3 extends over 13 amino acids. Germline V CDR1 and CDR2: SQVTM, ANQGSEA. The trim removed 6 bases at V and 4 bases at J, leaving 8 bases unmatched.

The rearrangement links TRBV28 to TRBJ1-1; 11 bases line up with TRBD1. The CDR3 is 19 amino acids. From germline, CDR1 is MDHEN and CDR2 SYDVKM. The trim removed 3 bases at V and 5 bases at J, leaving 17 bases unmatched. CDR3 residues: CASSFIRGSSGTGGTEAFF. CDR3 sequence (DNA): TGTGCCAGCAGTTTTATTCGGGGATCGTCGGGGACAGGGGGAACTGAAGCTTTCTTT.

On this clone: At one end, the junction sequence differs from germline, possibly due to a read error. The chain joins TRBV19 to TRBJ2-1, with TRBD1 matching 9 bases. CDR1 is LNHDA, CDR2 SQIVND, per germline (reference sequence). CDR3 length: 14 amino acids. The CDR3 protein is CASSISGTGSWRVF. CDR3 bases: TGTGCCAGTAGTATCTCTGGGACAGGGAGCTGGCGGGTCTTC.

The chain uses TRBV7-8 and TRBJ1-1; TRBD1 matches at 8 bases. The germline gives CDR1 SGHVS, CDR2 FQNEAQ. The CDR3 has 15 residues. Trimming took 1 base from V and 4 from J; bases not matched to a gene: 5. The CDR3 bases are TGTGCCAGCAGCTTAGGGACAGGGCTGGGCACTGAAGCTTTCTTT. Translation gives CASSLGTGLGTEAFF.